The 25 T cell receptor beta chains below all came from one sample that was sequenced in a study of PD-L1 blockade in urothelial cancer. Time point of the sample: pretreatment peripheral blood. Assay: immunoSEQ multiplex PCR; the TCRdb copy retains only in-frame clones and omits some. The sample has almost 50,000 clones, 84% seen once. The material sequenced was PBMCs, taken around atezolizumab (anti-PD-L1) treatment. These receptors all stem from an older man with urothelial cancer.

The gene calls are TRBV4-2 and TRBJ2-2; D is possibly TRBD1 (5 bases). The CDR3 runs 15 residues. Trimming removed 0 bases from V and 5 bases from J, with 10 bases in between. CDR1 LGHNA and CDR2 YNFKEQ come from the germline V gene. The CDR3 region is CASSQDGRVTGELFF. The CDR3 DNA follows: TGTGCCAGCAGCCAAGACGGCAGGGTTACCGGGGAGCTGTTTTTT.

In this sample, this clone turned up a few times. V gene TRBV30 combines with J gene TRBJ1-1, with a possible D match to TRBD1 (6 bases). Germline-derived CDR1 and CDR2 are GTSNPN and SVGIG (reference sequence). V lost 2 bases to trimming and J lost 4 bases, with 17 bases between them. The CDR3 loop spans 15 amino acids. The chain's CDR3 is CAWSRGGEGGTEAFF. The CDR3 DNA reads TGTGCCTGGAGTAGGGGGGGCGAAGGGGGCACTGAAGCTTTCTTT.

The chain is built from TRBV6-1 and TRBJ2-7, with 7 bases lining up with TRBD1. Germline trimming cut 8 bases from V and 0 bases from J; bases unmatched to any gene: 4. The CDR3 is 13 residues long. Germline V CDR1 and CDR2: MNHNS, SASEGT. The CDR3 region is CASGTVNSYEQYF. The CDR3 DNA follows: TGTGCCAGCGGGACAGTTAACTCCTACGAGCAGTACTTC.

The J gene is TRBJ1-1, the V gene TRBV4-1; TRBD1 matches at 8 bases. CDR1 is MGHRA and CDR2 is YSYEKL in the germline V gene. Trimming removed 3 bases from V and 4 bases from J; junction bases left unmatched: 13. The CDR3 spans 17 residues. CDR3: CASSHSPLQGGSTEAFF. The CDR3 nucleotides are TGCGCCAGCAGCCACTCACCCTTACAGGGGGGGAGCACTGAAGCTTTCTTT.

The chain recombines TRBV28 with TRBJ1-2, with D perhaps matching TRBD1 (6 bases). Germline CDR1 is MDHEN and CDR2 is SYDVKM. Deletions cut 3 bases from V and 4 bases from J, with 15 bases between. The CDR3 loop spans 15 amino acids. The CDR3 region is CASSFWGRSSYGYTF. The CDR3 nucleotides read TGTGCCAGCAGTTTTTGGGGGCGATCCTCCTATGGCTACACCTTC.

V is TRBV9 and J is TRBJ2-1; D call uncertain. V was shortened by 1 base and J by 6 bases, with 8 bases between the two germline ends. The CDR3 runs 13 residues. Germline assignment: CDR1 SGDLS and CDR2 YYNGEE. The DNA for the CDR3 is TGTGCCAGCAGCGTAATTGAACTCAATGAGCAGTTCTTC. This codes for CASSVIELNEQFF.

The CDR3 protein is CASSLEGGRSGNTIYF. DNA for the CDR3: TGTGCCAGCAGCTTGGAGGGCGGGCGCTCTGGAAACACCATATATTTT. V and J are TRBV5-4 and TRBJ1-3; D is ambiguous. This CDR3 has 16 residues. Germline V gene data show CDR1 as SGHNT and CDR2 as YYREEE (reference sequence). V lost 0 bases to trimming and J lost 0 bases, with 10 bases between them.

In this sample, this clone turned up once. The genes are TRBV19 and TRBJ2-7; the D gene is possibly TRBD2 (5 bases). The germline V and J ends were trimmed by 0 bases and 2 bases, with 11 bases remaining between them. CDR3 length equals 15 residues. Germline loops: CDR1 LNHDA, CDR2 SQIVND (reference sequence). As DNA, the CDR3 is TGTGCCAGTAGTATAGACCCGGGATCGCCCTACGAGCAGTACTTC. The encoded protein is CASSIDPGSPYEQYF.

V usage is TRBV27 and J usage is TRBJ1-1; no clear D gene. CDR1 is MNHEY and CDR2 is SMNVEV in the germline V gene (reference sequence). The CDR3 runs 14 residues. V shed 6 bases and J shed 0 bases, with 11 bases lying between them. The CDR3 loop is CASRSEPMNTEAFF. The CDR3 DNA reads as TGTGCCAGCAGGTCGGAGCCCATGAACACTGAAGCTTTCTTT.

The J gene is TRBJ1-3, the V gene TRBV5-1; TRBD1 matches 7 bases. V dropped 0 bases and J dropped 4; count of bases not matched to a gene: 10. The CDR3 has 17 residues. In germline, CDR1 is SGHRS, CDR2 YFSETQ. The CDR3 reads CASSLGLGGLGGNTIYF. CDR3 bases: TGCGCCAGCAGCTTGGGATTAGGGGGCCTCGGGGGAAACACCATATATTTT.

The chain joins TRBV9 to TRBJ1-2; D is perhaps TRBD1 (6 bases). Per germline, CDR1 SGDLS and CDR2 YYNGEE. This CDR3 is 13 amino acids long. Trimming pared 3 bases from V and 6 bases from J, leaving 12 bases between. CDR3 bases: TGTGCCAGCAGCGGCGGACAGTGGGATGGCTACACCTTC. It is translated as CASSGGQWDGYTF.

The V call is TRBV2, the J call TRBJ1-3; possible D gene TRBD1, 6 bases. The CDR3 sequence is 15 residues long. Germline-derived CDR1 and CDR2 are SNHLY and FYNNEI. V was pared by 4 bases and J by 0 bases, with 10 bases between. CDR3 protein: CASSVGASSGNTIYF. As DNA, the CDR3 is TGTGCCAGCAGTGTGGGGGCAAGCTCTGGAAACACCATATATTTT.

This clone has a single count. The chain carries TRBV25-1 and TRBJ1-4; D is possibly TRBD1 (6 bases). Germline CDR1 MGHDK, CDR2 SYGVNS. The CDR3 has 13 residues. V was clipped by 7 bases and J by 8 bases, with 14 bases between them. CDR3 sequence (DNA): TGTGCCAGCACCGGGGACATCAGAGAAAAACTGTTTTTT. It yields the protein CASTGDIREKLFF.

The chain carries TRBV6-1 and TRBJ2-5, with D perhaps TRBD1 (5 bases). The CDR3 runs to 15 residues. Trimming shortened V by 2 bases and J by 8 bases, and 18 bases separated the two germline ends. Germline assignment: CDR1 MNHNS and CDR2 SASEGT. The CDR3 is CASSERGSRKGTQYF. The CDR3 DNA reads as TGTGCCAGCAGTGAAAGGGGATCTAGAAAAGGAACCCAGTACTTC.

The chain recombines TRBV5-1 with TRBJ1-6; 8 bases agree with TRBD1. Per germline, CDR1 SGHRS and CDR2 YFSETQ. The CDR3 runs 16 residues. The ends lost 3 bases at V and 10 bases at J; junction bases unmatched: 12. CDR3 nucleotides: TGCGCCAGCAGCTCCCTAGGACAGGGCGCGCAATCACCCCTCCACTTT. This sequence encodes CASSSLGQGAQSPLHF.

In its sample, this clone was seen a few times. The rearrangement links TRBV29-1 to TRBJ2-7, with 10 nucleotides matching TRBD2. Germline CDR1 reads SQVTM; CDR2 reads ANQGSEA. This CDR3 comprises 13 residues. The V segment lost 6 bases and the J segment 6 bases; nucleotides outside the gene matches: 8. CDR3: CSVQRGGQGEQYF. CDR3 nucleotides: TGCAGCGTCCAGCGGGGGGGCCAGGGCGAGCAGTACTTC.

The chain links TRBV7-3 to TRBJ2-1, with 12 bases identical to TRBD2. This CDR3 has 16 residues. Germline assignment: CDR1 SGHTA and CDR2 FQGTGA. J was trimmed by 3 bases and V by 5 bases; bases with no gene match: 5. This chain's CDR3 is CASSQGLAGRYNEQFF. DNA for the CDR3: TGTGCCAGCAGCCAGGGACTAGCGGGCCGCTACAATGAGCAGTTCTTC. The full variable domain, in which reference TRBV7-3 and TRBJ2-1 provide the parts outside the CDR3, is GAGVSQTPSNKVTEKGKYVELRCDPISGHTALYWYRQSLGQGPEFLIYFQGTGAADDSGLPNDRFFAVRPEGSVSTLKIQRTERGDSAVYLCASSQGLAGRYNEQFFGPGTRLTVL.

The sample holds a few counts of this clone. This rearrangement joins TRBV4-1 to TRBJ1-5; 9 bases are a match to TRBD1. The germline V gene has CDR1 MGHRA and CDR2 YSYEKL. This CDR3 is built from 19 residues. With V trimmed by 4 bases and J by 2 bases, 15 bases remained unmatched. The CDR3 DNA is TGCGCCAGCAGCCCTAGGACAGGGGCAGTTGGATACGGCAATCAGCCCCAGCATTTT. Translated, it gives CASSPRTGAVGYGNQPQHF.

V and J are TRBV28 and TRBJ2-1, with 7 nucleotides matching TRBD2. The CDR3 has 16 residues. Germline loops: CDR1 MDHEN, CDR2 SYDVKM. Trimming removed 6 bases from V and 4 bases from J; junction bases left unmatched: 12. CDR3 sequence: CASSPSQGGDYNEQFF. Written as DNA, the CDR3 is TGTGCCAGCAGCCCGTCTCAGGGAGGGGATTACAATGAGCAGTTCTTC. The whole variable domain, remainder taken from reference TRBV28 and TRBJ2-1, is DVKVTQSSRYLVKRTGEKVFLECVQDMDHENMFWYRQDPGLGLRLIYFSYDVKMKEKGDIPEGYSVSREKKERFSLILESASTNQTSMYLCASSPSQGGDYNEQFFGPGTRLTVL.

To note about this clone: This sample also contains other DNA sequences that code for the same CDR3. This chain connects TRBV2 to TRBJ2-7; tentatively, D is TRBD1 (6 bases). Germline CDR1 and CDR2: SNHLY and FYNNEI. This CDR3 has 12 residues. Trimming took off 6 bases at V and 4 bases at J, with 10 bases between the two ends. This chain's CDR3 is CASSGTGYEQYF. CDR3 sequence (DNA): TGTGCCAGCAGCGGCACAGGGTACGAGCAGTACTTC.

This clone came up once. This chain joins TRBV28 and TRBJ2-7; 7 bases are shared with TRBD1. There are 14 residues in the CDR3. The germline V gene encodes CDR1 MDHEN and CDR2 SYDVKM. Trimming at V came to 4 bases and at J to 1 base, leaving 4 bases not matched to a gene. The CDR3 loop reads CASSYPGQSYEQYF. The CDR3 DNA sequence: TGTGCCAGCAGTTACCCGGGACAGTCCTACGAGCAGTACTTC.

The chain is built from TRBV5-4 and TRBJ2-1; TRBD2 matches 12 bases. Per the germline V gene, CDR1 is SGHNT and CDR2 is YYREEE (reference sequence). The CDR3 has 15 amino acids. Trimming cost V 4 bases and J 2 bases; bases outside gene matches: 1. This CDR3 is CASSGTSGPYNEQFF. The CDR3 nucleotides are TGTGCCAGCAGCGGGACTAGCGGGCCCTACAATGAGCAGTTCTTC.

This chain uses TRBV11-2 with TRBJ2-5; the match to TRBD2 covers 7 bases. The germline V gene has CDR1 SGHAT and CDR2 FQNNGV. V lost 2 bases and J lost 5; bases outside the gene matches: 5. The CDR3 contains 14 residues. The DNA for the CDR3 is TGTGCCAGCAGCTTACCGAGCGGGAAGGAGACCCAGTACTTC. Protein sequence: CASSLPSGKETQYF.

The rearrangement uses TRBV7-9 and TRBJ2-6, with TRBD2 matching 8 bases. V trimming: 1 base; J trimming: 0 bases; junction bases outside the gene matches: 2. This CDR3 has 17 amino acids. Germline V gene lookup returns CDR1 SEHNR and CDR2 FQNEAQ (reference sequence). In DNA form, the CDR3 reads TGTGCCAGCAGCTTAGGGACTAGCAGCTCTGGGGCCAACGTCCTGACTTTC. Amino acid sequence: CASSLGTSSSGANVLTF.

The rearrangement joins TRBV7-9 to TRBJ2-1; D is uncertain. V was pared by 7 bases and J by 3 bases, with 13 bases between. Germline V lookup: CDR1 SEHNR, CDR2 FQNEAQ (reference sequence). The CDR3 is made up of 14 amino acids. The CDR3 region is CASTNKFSYNEQFF. The DNA for the CDR3 is TGTGCCAGCACCAACAAGTTCAGCTACAATGAGCAGTTCTTC.